This T cell receptor (beta chain) was found in a study of OX40 agonist ivuxolimab in advanced cancers. The overall study: Patients received the agonistic anti-OX40 (CD134) antibody ivuxolimab. Head and neck, renal cell, melanoma or hepatocellular carcinoma were the cancers that dose-escalation patients had. Subjects had a mean age of about 65 years, with a range of 23 to 79; around 80% were male.

Method: immunoSEQ multiplex PCR; TCRdb's copy keeps in-frame clones and lacks some. The table lists roughly 35,000 clones, 86% of them singletons. Germline V gene data show CDR1 as LNHDA and CDR2 as SQIVND (reference sequence). The CDR3 is 15 residues long. After removal of 4 bases from V and 6 bases from J, the junction contained 7 bases not matched to a gene. The sequence was obtained from an adult with an advanced solid tumor such as melanoma, head and neck, liver or kidney cancer. The sequences come from CD4+ or CD8+ T cells sorted from blood, collected in a trial of the OX40 agonist ivuxolimab. This chain uses TRBV19 with TRBJ2-1; TRBD1 matches at 9 bases. CDR3 in DNA: TGTGCCAGTAGTACACTCGGGACAGGGCGCAATGAGCAGTTCTTC. This encodes CASSTLGTGRNEQFF.